The clone carrying this T cell receptor beta chain has a handful of counts. Individuals who donated were healthy Caucasians from Russia aged 6 to 90. The data belong to a study of blood T cells in healthy people across ages. Primed by a sample-barcoded 5' primer and a J-beta primer mix, a second PCR proceeded for 7 to 11 cycles. TCRdb independently ran MiXCR on the 5' RACE reads; one entry per CDR3 protein. The sample has about 730,000 distinct CDR3 sequences; 35% to 45% are singletons. The receptor was derived from an older woman in good health. Sequenced input: blood.

The chain's CDR3 is CASSLQANEQFF. The CDR3 bases are TGTGCCAGCAGCTTACAGGCAAATGAGCAGTTCTTC. The chain employs TRBV5-6 and TRBJ2-1; tentatively, D is TRBD1 (5 bases). CDR1 SGHDT and CDR2 YYEEEE come from the germline V gene. Between the trimmed V and J ends, which lost 2 bases and 7 bases, there was a span of 7 bases. CDR3 length equals 12 residues.